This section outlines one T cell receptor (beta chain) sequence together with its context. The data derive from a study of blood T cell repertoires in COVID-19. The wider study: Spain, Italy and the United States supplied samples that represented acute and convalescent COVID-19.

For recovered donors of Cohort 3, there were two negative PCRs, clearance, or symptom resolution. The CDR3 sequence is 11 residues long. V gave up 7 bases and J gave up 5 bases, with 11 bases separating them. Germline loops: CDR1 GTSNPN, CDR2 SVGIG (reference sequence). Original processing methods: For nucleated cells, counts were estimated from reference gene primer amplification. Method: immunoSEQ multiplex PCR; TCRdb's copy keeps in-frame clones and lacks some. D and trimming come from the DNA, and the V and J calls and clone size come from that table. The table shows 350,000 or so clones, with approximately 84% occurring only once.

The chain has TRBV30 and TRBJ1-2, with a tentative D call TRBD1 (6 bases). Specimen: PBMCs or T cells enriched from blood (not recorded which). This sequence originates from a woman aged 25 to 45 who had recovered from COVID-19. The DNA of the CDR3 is TGTGCCTTGCAACAGGGTTATGGCTACACCTTC. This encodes CALQQGYGYTF.